This T cell receptor (beta chain) was recovered during a study of T cells in Graves' hyperthyroidism and ophthalmopathy. Study results and caveats: Ophthalmopathy was told apart from stable hyperthyroidism by a 13 V-J model.

Hyperthyroidism patients were newly diagnosed, had disease duration under 2 months, and were aged 18 to 65 years. In its sample, this clonotype was seen many times. Its specificity is unknown. V was clipped by 4 bases and J by 2 bases; unmatched bases: 10. Germline values: CDR1 SGHTA, CDR2 FQGTGA. The CDR3 length is 18 residues. From RNA transcripts, TCR beta CDR3 regions were amplified. The primer set for the first-round RT-PCR of the TCR CDR3 was HTBI. TCRdb analysed the multiplex PCR reads with MiXCR anew, one entry per CDR3 protein. The table records under 400,000 distinct CDR3 sequences, 15% to 19% of them present only once.

The source of this sequence is a woman aged 18-29 years with Graves' hyperthyroidism that later progressed to Graves' ophthalmopathy. V and J are TRBV7-3 and TRBJ2-3, with 12 bases matching TRBD2. Sequencing used blood. The DNA for the CDR3 is TGTGCCAGCAGCTCACAAGCTTGGACTAGCGGGGTCACAGATACGCAGTATTTT. This translates into CASSSQAWTSGVTDTQYF.